Below, 16 T cell receptor beta chains from the same sample are listed, as sequenced in a study of cytomegalovirus exposure and HLA in healthy donors. This PCR relied on a set of 60 Vbeta primers and 13 Jbeta primers. Libraries were prepared by immunoSEQ multiplex PCR; TCRdb keeps only in-frame clonotypes and omits some of them. This table has more than 110,000 clones, 77% appearing once. Sample: PBMCs. Receptor source: a male donor in good health and CMV-seronegative.

The rearrangement uses TRBV7-2 and TRBJ1-1; 9 positions agree with TRBD1. The length of the CDR3 is 12 residues. Germline V gene lookup returns CDR1 SGHTA and CDR2 FQGNSA. V dropped 3 bases and J dropped 10; count of bases not matched to a gene: 3. CDR3 loop: CASSLWTGVAFF. CDR3 nucleotide sequence: TGTGCCAGCAGCTTGTGGACAGGGGTAGCTTTCTTT.

V and J are TRBV6-1 and TRBJ1-5; 7 nucleotides align to TRBD1. This CDR3 spans 13 amino acids. The germline V gene encodes CDR1 MNHNS and CDR2 SASEGT. V lost 6 bases, J lost 4 bases, and 3 bases stayed unmatched. The CDR3 here is CASSLQGNQPQHF. DNA for the CDR3: TGTGCCAGCAGCCTACAGGGGAATCAGCCCCAGCATTTT.

The V call is TRBV11-2, the J call TRBJ2-7; perhaps TRBD1 as D (5 bases). V was cut by 5 bases and J by 3 bases, with 17 bases left in between. The germline CDR1 and CDR2 sequences are SGHAT and FQNNGV. This CDR3 is built from 15 residues. Here the CDR3 DNA reads TGTGCCAGCAGCCCAAACGGACACCTAGACTACGAGCAGTACTTC. This encodes CASSPNGHLDYEQYF. The entire variable domain, with the rest obtained from reference TRBV11-2 and TRBJ2-7, is as follows: EAGVAQSPRYKIIEKRQSVAFWCNPISGHATLYWYQQILGQGPKLLIQFQNNGVVDDSQLPKDRFSAERLKGVDSTLKIQPAKLEDSAVYLCASSPNGHLDYEQYFGPGTRLTVT.

This clone appeared a single time. The chain recombines TRBV7-9 with TRBJ2-7; TRBD2 matches at 14 bases. The CDR3 spans 15 residues. Germline V gene sequence: CDR1 SEHNR, CDR2 FQNEAQ (reference sequence). After removal of 4 bases from V and 2 bases from J, the junction contained 1 base not matched to a gene. CDR3 loop: CASSSTSGRAYEQYF. The CDR3 nucleotides read TGTGCCAGCAGCTCGACTAGCGGGAGGGCCTACGAGCAGTACTTC.

J is TRBJ2-1 and V is TRBV10-2; 7 nucleotides line up with TRBD2. CDR3 length: 11 residues. Per the germline V gene, CDR1 is WSHSY and CDR2 is SAAADI. After removal of 3 bases from V and 10 bases from J, the junction contained 0 bases not matched to a gene. The CDR3 nucleotides read TGCGCCAGCAGTGATAGCGGGGAGCAGTTCTTC. Translating gives CASSDSGEQFF.

The J gene is TRBJ1-2, the V gene TRBV10-3; 7 positions agree with TRBD1. Germline values: CDR1 ENHRY, CDR2 SYGVKD. J was trimmed by 5 bases and V by 0 bases; bases with no gene match: 6. The CDR3 length is 15 residues. The CDR3 spells CAISESAGGEYGYTF. The DNA of the CDR3 is TGTGCCATCAGTGAGTCGGCAGGGGGAGAGTATGGCTACACCTTC.

The chain is built from TRBV18 and TRBJ1-4; D gene uncertain. Germline CDR1 KGHSH, CDR2 LQKENI. The CDR3 totals 14 residues. V was cut by 3 bases and J by 0 bases, with 5 bases left in between. As DNA, the CDR3 is TGTGCCAGCTCACCTAGTCCAACTAATGAAAAACTGTTTTTT. It codes for CASSPSPTNEKLFF.

The chain couples TRBV15 to TRBJ1-1; D perhaps matches TRBD1 (6 bases). This CDR3 region has 16 residues. Trimming removed 1 base from V and 1 base from J, with 13 bases in between. CDR1 is LNHNV and CDR2 is YYDKDF in the germline V gene (reference sequence). The DNA for the CDR3 is TGTGCCACCAGCAGAGGTGCGGGCAGGGGGAACACTGAAGCTTTCTTT. This codes for CATSRGAGRGNTEAFF. The entire variable domain, with the rest obtained from reference TRBV15 and TRBJ1-1, is as follows: DAMVIQNPRYQVTQFGKPVTLSCSQTLNHNVMYWYQQKSSQAPKLLFHYYDKDFNNEADTPDNFQSRRPNTSFCFLDIRSPGLGDTAMYLCATSRGAGRGNTEAFFGQGTRLTVV.

V is TRBV27 and J is TRBJ2-5; 7 positions agree with TRBD1. The J call may be incorrect, as the DNA end agrees better with TRBJ2-7. CDR1 is MNHEY, CDR2 SMNVEV, per germline (reference sequence). The CDR3 has 14 residues. DNA of the CDR3: TGTGCCAGCAGTACTGACAGGGTTTCCCACGAGCAGTACTTC. Protein product: CASSTDRVSHEQYF.

The chain joins TRBV2 to TRBJ2-1; 8 positions match TRBD2. The CDR3 length is 16 residues. Trimming cost V 1 base and J 2 bases; bases outside gene matches: 4. Germline lookup yields CDR1 SNHLY and CDR2 FYNNEI. The CDR3 DNA follows: TGTGCCAGCAGTGAAGGGGCGGGGGGAACCTACAATGAGCAGTTCTTC. It is translated as CASSEGAGGTYNEQFF.

This rearrangement joins TRBV7-6 to TRBJ2-5; possibly TRBD1 for D (6 bases). The end of the DNA is better explained by TRBJ2-7, so the J call may be wrong. CDR1 is SGHVS, CDR2 FNYEAQ, per germline. The CDR3 is made up of 12 amino acids. The CDR3 DNA sequence: TGTGCCAGCAGCCGCACAGGGTACGAGCAGTACTTC. Amino acids: CASSRTGYEQYF.

V usage is TRBV11-2 and J usage is TRBJ1-4, with D perhaps TRBD1 (6 bases). This CDR3 has 18 amino acids. Germline CDR1 and CDR2: SGHAT and FQNNGV. With 4 bases removed from V and 0 bases from J, the gap between germline ends came to 18 bases. The CDR3 loop is CASSSRDRSLPTNEKLFF. The CDR3 nucleotides are TGTGCCAGCAGCTCCCGTGACAGGAGCTTACCAACTAATGAAAAACTGTTTTTT.

The rearrangement joins TRBV5-1 to TRBJ2-3; TRBD2 might be the D (5 bases). The V gene's germline CDR1 is SGHRS and CDR2 YFSETQ. The V and J ends lost 0 bases and 2 bases respectively, with 10 bases between them. The CDR3 spans 15 residues. The CDR3 coding sequence is TGCGCCAGCAGCTTGGTCGGGGAGACCACAGATACGCAGTATTTT. It is translated as CASSLVGETTDTQYF.

The chain combines TRBV6-5 with TRBJ2-7; 8 bases are a match to TRBD1. The germline CDR1 and CDR2 sequences are MNHEY and SVGAGI. The CDR3 covers 14 residues. J was trimmed by 2 bases and V by 6 bases; bases with no gene match: 6. The CDR3 here is CASRPGGMTYEQYF. Written as DNA, the CDR3 is TGTGCCAGCAGGCCAGGGGGCATGACCTACGAGCAGTACTTC.

This clone was counted between two and nine times. V and J are TRBV27 and TRBJ2-7; 8 nucleotides agree with TRBD1. V shed 5 bases and J 0 bases; nucleotides not matched to a gene: 9. Germline V gene data show CDR1 as MNHEY and CDR2 as SMNVEV (reference sequence). This CDR3 has 16 residues. The CDR3 nucleotides read TGTGCCAGCAGTGGGTACAGGGGGTCCTTCTCCTACGAGCAGTACTTC. It is translated as CASSGYRGSFSYEQYF.

Comments on this clone: A junction boundary mismatches the germline segment, possibly from a read error. The same CDR3 can be traced to other DNA sequences in this sample. The chain joins TRBV9 to TRBJ1-6; tentatively, D is TRBD1 (5 bases). CDR1 and CDR2 (germline): SGDLS, YYNGEE. This CDR3 is 17 amino acids long. CDR3 DNA sequence: TGTGCCAGCAGCGAGGCGGAATCGGACACTTATAATTCCCCCCTCCACTTC. It specifies CASSEAESDTYNSPLHF. Full variable domain (remainder filled in from reference TRBV9 and TRBJ1-6): DSGVTQTPKHLITATGQRVTLRCSPRSGDLSVYWYQQSLDQGLQFLIQYYNGEERAKGNILERFSAQQFPDLHSELNLSSLELGDSALYFCASSEAESDTYNSPLHFGNGTRLTVT.